This TCR beta chain was obtained from a study of molecular identifiers for immune sequencing clone quantification. About the study: Four of five RNA aliquots from approximately 20,000 or 100,000 naive CD8 T cells were sequenced.

A word on this clonotype: The junction departs from the called germline gene at one end, perhaps through a read error.

Using 10%, 30% or 50% RNA, naive CD8 libraries were derived from roughly 20,000 to 1,000,000 sorted cells. Sorting isolated naive CD8 T cells as CD8+CD4-CCR7+CD45RA+ events. The CDR3 covers 16 residues. CDR1 is SGHRS and CDR2 is YFSETQ in the germline V gene. With listed TCR primers and previously described methods, bulk TCR libraries were prepared. MiXCR, applied by TCRdb to the PCR reads, yields one record per CDR3 protein. The profile covers 20,000 to 30,000 distinct CDR3 sequences, with approximately 17% appearing a single time and roughly 1% taken by the ten largest. What was sequenced was naive CD8+ T cells from blood, with Jurkat cell RNA spiked in. Regarding subset: FACS-sorted CD8+CD4-CCR7+CD45RA+ naive T cells. The chain is built from TRBV5-1 and TRBJ2-6; a possible D gene is TRBD1 (5 bases). This sequence was found in a human donor in good health. Some libraries in this study had Jurkat cell RNA spiked in. The CDR3 nucleotides are TGCGCCAGCAACCAGGACGAGCGCTCTGGGGCCAGCGTCCTGACCTTC. The encoded protein is CASNQDERSGASVLTF.